This T cell receptor (beta chain) originates from a study of blood T cell repertoires in COVID-19. Looking at the study overall: Material from acute and convalescent COVID-19 was sourced from the United States, Italy and Spain. Sources were T cells, B-cell-depleted T cells, or PBMCs; the material itself was cDNA or gDNA.

Authors' methods: By means of reference gene primer amplification, nucleated cell counts were estimated. Measured with immunoSEQ multiplex PCR; TCRdb has only the in-frame clones, and not every one. V, J and clone size were drawn from that table, and D and trimming were deduced from the DNA. The sample lists a few hundred thousand clones, roughly 88% occurring once. Trimming removed 1 base from V and 7 bases from J; junction bases left unmatched: 9. CDR1 is LNHDA and CDR2 is SQIVND in the germline V gene (reference sequence). This CDR3 has 16 amino acids. The sequencing sample was made of peripheral blood. This chain links TRBV19 with TRBJ1-4, with TRBD1 identical over 7 bases. This TCR was sampled from an older woman with acute or convalescent COVID-19. The CDR3 spells CASSIGGADRVEKLFF. DNA for the CDR3: TGTGCCAGTAGTATAGGGGGGGCCGACAGGGTTGAAAAACTGTTTTTT.